This T cell receptor beta chain was sequenced during a study of Ad26.COV2.S vaccination and SARS-CoV-2 variants. Study-level points and caveats: Comparable non-spike TCR breadth was observed in vaccine and placebo recipients.

The method was immunoSEQ multiplex PCR; TCRdb's version includes in-frame clones alone and lacks a portion of them. The table shows fewer than 500,000 clones, with 90% occurring only once. Trimming shortened V by 2 bases and J by 7 bases, and 24 bases separated the two germline ends. Per germline, CDR1 SGHAT and CDR2 FQNNGV. The CDR3 sequence is 18 residues long. With respect to this clone: Its specificity is unknown.

Treatment reported: about 20 received Ad26.COV2.S at low or high dose, single or two shots; about 5 received placebo; per-sample allocation not given. It was on day 63 after the first vaccine or placebo injection that samples were taken. The vaccine delivered Wuhan-strain SARS-CoV-2 spike through an Ad26 vector. The chain uses TRBV11-2 and TRBJ2-1; D remains ambiguous. The TCR comes from a person between 18 and 59 years old who received the Ad26.COV2.S COVID-19 vaccine or a placebo. The sample in question was peripheral blood, obtained in a trial of Ad26.COV2.S vaccine versus placebo. The CDR3 sequence is CASSLKISRGPGSNEQFF. CDR3 in DNA: TGTGCCAGCAGCTTAAAAATCTCTCGAGGCCCCGGTAGTAATGAGCAGTTCTTC.